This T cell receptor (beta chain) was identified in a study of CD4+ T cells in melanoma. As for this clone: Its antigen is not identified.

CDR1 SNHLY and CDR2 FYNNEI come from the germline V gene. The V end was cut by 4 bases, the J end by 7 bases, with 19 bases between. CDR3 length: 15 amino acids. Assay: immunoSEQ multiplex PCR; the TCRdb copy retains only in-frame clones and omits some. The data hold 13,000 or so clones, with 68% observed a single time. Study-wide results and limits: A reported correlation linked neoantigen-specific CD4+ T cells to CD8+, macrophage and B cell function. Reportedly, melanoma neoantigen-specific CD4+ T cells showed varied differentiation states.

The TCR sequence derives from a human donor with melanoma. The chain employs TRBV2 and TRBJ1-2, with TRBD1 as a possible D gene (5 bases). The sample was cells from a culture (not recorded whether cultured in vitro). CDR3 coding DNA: TGTGCCAGCAGTGGCCCAGGCAGGGCTGATGGTGGCTACACCTTC. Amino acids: CASSGPGRADGGYTF.